This TCR beta chain was profiled in a study of cytomegalovirus exposure and HLA in healthy donors. The PCR used 60 Vbeta and 13 Jbeta primers. Sequencing was performed with immunoSEQ multiplex PCR; in TCRdb, only in-frame clones are kept and a portion is missing. Among more than 95,000 clones, over 8% were seen once, and the ten largest hold 2.5% to 3.5%. Study results and caveats: Several of the most significant clusters were apparently associated with common viral pathogens in a later analysis. The HLA-A and HLA-B alleles of most subjects were reportedly predicted accurately from TCR beta sequences.

In the case of this clone: No antigen is known for it.

This CDR3 region has 15 residues. Per germline, CDR1 MNHEY and CDR2 SVGAGI. V was trimmed by 6 bases and J by 3 bases, leaving 12 bases between them. These donors, healthy bone marrow donors, were studied. The chain carries TRBV6-5 and TRBJ2-6; the D is unclear. The receptor was isolated from a man aged 25-45 years in good health and CMV-seronegative. The sequencing input was PBMCs. The DNA of the CDR3 is TGTGCCAGCAGACGAATACAATTTGGGGCCAACGTCCTGACTTTC. Its protein product is CASRRIQFGANVLTF.